Given below is one T cell receptor beta chain in context. Its recognized antigen is unknown. No base qualities exist here, and no much larger clone lies one base off it. This specimen belongs to a study of radiotherapy plus CTLA-4 blockade in lung cancer (dated by TCRdb to the late 2010s). With respect to the entire study: Objective responses were observed in 15% to 20% of enrolled patients, and disease control was achieved in around 28%.

The study evaluated CTLA-4 blockade (ipilimumab) given together with focal radiation therapy in patients who had chemo-refractory metastatic non-small-cell lung cancer. Libraries came from the immunoSEQ multiplex PCR assay. TCRdb took this table from immuneACCESS and kept in-frame rearrangements with V and J called. Such tables lack part of the clones; where checked against another copy, unresolved V genes explain under half of the gap, and the rest is unexplained. This sample has approximately 98,000 clones in its table, and roughly four fifths of those were observed once. Of the sample, around 3.5% falls within the top ten clones. The investigation overall reported the following: Increased serum interferon-beta after radiation, together with early dynamic changes in blood T cell clones, were reported to be the strongest predictors of response. TCR clones derived from tumors expanded in peripheral blood after treatment with radiotherapy and ipilimumab.

The germline V gene sets CDR1 to SGDLS and CDR2 to YYNGEE. From its cysteine to its phenylalanine, the CDR3 spans 16 amino acids. Just the 48-base CDR3 DNA is kept, in frame starting at base 1. V is pruned by 0 bases and J by 8 bases, leaving 11 bases of the junction without a gene match. Sequencing used peripheral blood, obtained from a patient treated with radiotherapy plus ipilimumab. This receptor was obtained from a human donor with non-small cell lung cancer who had a partial response to radiotherapy plus ipilimumab. The chain is made from TRBV9 and TRBJ2-1, and 7 junctional nucleotides match TRBD1. The CDR3 region: CASSVVRGGRGDEQFF. In nucleotide form, the sequence is TGTGCCAGCAGCGTAGTGAGAGGGGGCAGGGGCGATGAGCAGTTCTTC.